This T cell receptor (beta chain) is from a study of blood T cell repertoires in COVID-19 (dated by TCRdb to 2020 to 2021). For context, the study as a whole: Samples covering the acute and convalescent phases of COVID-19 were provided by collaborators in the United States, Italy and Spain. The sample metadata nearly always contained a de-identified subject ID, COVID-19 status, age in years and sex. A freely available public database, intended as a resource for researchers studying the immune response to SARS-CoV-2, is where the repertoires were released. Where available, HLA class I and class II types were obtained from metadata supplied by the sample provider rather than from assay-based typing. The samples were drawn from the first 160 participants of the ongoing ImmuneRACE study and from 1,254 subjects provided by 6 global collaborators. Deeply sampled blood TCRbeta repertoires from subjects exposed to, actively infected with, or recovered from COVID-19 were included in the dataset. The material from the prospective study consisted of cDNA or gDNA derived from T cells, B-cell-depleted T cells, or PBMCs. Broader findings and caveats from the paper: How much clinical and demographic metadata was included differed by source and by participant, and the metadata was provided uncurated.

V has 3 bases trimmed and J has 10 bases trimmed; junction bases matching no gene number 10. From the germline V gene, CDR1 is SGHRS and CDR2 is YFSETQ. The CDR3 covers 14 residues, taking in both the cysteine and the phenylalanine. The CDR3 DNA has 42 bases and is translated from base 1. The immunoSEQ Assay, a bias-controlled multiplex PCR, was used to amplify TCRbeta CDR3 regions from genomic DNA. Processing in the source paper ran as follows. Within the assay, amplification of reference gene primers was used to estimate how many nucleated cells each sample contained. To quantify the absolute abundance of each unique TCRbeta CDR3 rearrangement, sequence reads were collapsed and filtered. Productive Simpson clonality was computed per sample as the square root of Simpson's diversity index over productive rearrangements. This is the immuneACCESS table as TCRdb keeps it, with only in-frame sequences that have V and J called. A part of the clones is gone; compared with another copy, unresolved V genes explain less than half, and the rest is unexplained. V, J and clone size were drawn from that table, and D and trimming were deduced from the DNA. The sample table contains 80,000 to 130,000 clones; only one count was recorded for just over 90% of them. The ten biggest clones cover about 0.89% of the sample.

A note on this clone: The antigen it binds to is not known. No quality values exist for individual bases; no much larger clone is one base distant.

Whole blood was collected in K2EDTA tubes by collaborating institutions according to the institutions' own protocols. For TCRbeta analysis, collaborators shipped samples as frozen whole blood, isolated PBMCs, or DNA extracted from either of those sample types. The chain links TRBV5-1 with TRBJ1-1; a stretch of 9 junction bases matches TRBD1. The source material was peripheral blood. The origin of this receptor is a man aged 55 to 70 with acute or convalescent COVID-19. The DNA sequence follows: TGCGCCAGCAGCTATGGACAGGGGAGGGAGCGAGCTTTCTTT. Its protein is CASSYGQGRERAFF.